This T cell receptor beta chain was found in a study of blood T cell repertoires in COVID-19 (dated by TCRdb to about 2020). Describing the broader study: Samples from collaborators originated in the United States, Italy and Spain and spanned both the acute and convalescent phases of COVID-19. Samples were obtained from the ongoing ImmuneRACE study (first 160 participants) and from 1,254 subjects provided by 6 global collaborators. Nearly every sample came with metadata listing a de-identified subject ID, COVID-19 status, age in years and sex. The repertoires were released in a freely available public database meant as a resource for research on the immune response to SARS-CoV-2. Subjects who had been exposed to COVID-19, were actively infected with it, or had recovered from it provided the deeply sampled blood TCRbeta repertoires that made up the dataset. The prospective study material was composed of cDNA or gDNA derived from T cells, B-cell-depleted T cells, or PBMCs. Where available, HLA class I and class II types were taken from metadata supplied by the sample provider and were not determined by assay-based typing. What the research found in general, with its limitations: The amount of clinical and demographic metadata varied by source and participant and was provided uncurated.

Collaborating institutions collected whole blood in K2EDTA tubes following their own protocols. For TCRbeta analysis, collaborator samples were shipped as frozen whole blood, as isolated PBMCs, or as DNA extracted from either sample type. Ends trimmed: V by 4 bases, J by 5 bases; bases unmatched to a gene: 8. CDR1 SGHRS and CDR2 YFSETQ were looked up in the germline V gene. Inclusive of the bounding cysteine and phenylalanine, the CDR3 is 15 residues long. Only the CDR3 DNA stays, 45 bases, in frame from base 1. The table lists this clone with a count of one. This receptor's antigen is unknown. Per-base qualities were not stored, and no clone one base away is much larger. The immunoSEQ Assay, a bias-controlled multiplex PCR, was used to amplify TCRbeta CDR3 regions from genomic DNA. In the source study's methods: The number of nucleated cells in each sample was estimated from the amplification of reference gene primers within the assay. To quantify the absolute abundance of each unique TCRbeta CDR3 rearrangement, sequence reads were collapsed and filtered. For each sample, productive Simpson clonality was calculated by taking the square root of Simpson's diversity index across productive rearrangements. The table comes from immuneACCESS by way of TCRdb, which keeps in-frame sequences with V and J called. Part of the clones is missing from these tables; in studies checked, under half for an unresolved V gene and the rest for unknown reasons. That table furnishes V, J and clone size, whereas the DNA furnished D and trimming. The sample includes under 200,000 clones, with 76% observed a single time. 3.7% of the sample goes to the ten largest clones.

This receptor was identified in a woman aged 80 or older with acute or convalescent COVID-19. Recombination connected TRBV5-1 to TRBJ2-7; 11 bases in between match TRBD1. Sequencing was done on a sample of peripheral blood. In nucleotide form, the sequence is TGCGCCAGCAGCCCACGGACAGGGGGCAGCGACGAGCAGTACTTC. This is translated as CASSPRTGGSDEQYF.